Sequencing of this T cell receptor beta chain was carried out in a study of T cell repertoires in cytomegalovirus infection. The wider study: A matching HLA type, together with CMV infection, was signaled by public TCR beta signatures.

General study points: Public TCR beta family frequency separated CMV-and-HLA carriers, including in an independent cohort. HLA-C-restricted TCR beta clonotypes specific for CMV led the ex vivo response.

This CDR3 has 14 residues. CDR1 is SGDLS and CDR2 is YYNGEE in the germline V gene. Trimming stripped 0 bases from V and 3 bases from J, with 9 bases between. One entry per CDR3 protein results from TCRdb running MiXCR on the reads. The sample records just over 300,000 distinct CDR3 sequences, 15% to 20% being singletons. This clonotype has a handful of counts. Its antigen is currently unknown. The sequencing input was PBMCs. The clonotype comes from a human donor in good health (CMV status not recorded). Some clones in this sample may be carry-over from other donors' samples. This chain connects TRBV9 to TRBJ1-2; possibly TRBD1 for D (5 bases). The CDR3 region has the DNA TGTGCCAGCAGCGTAGACGGGGCGGACTATGGCTACACCTTC. It is translated as CASSVDGADYGYTF.